Here is one T cell receptor beta chain with its context. Profiled with immunoSEQ multiplex PCR; TCRdb holds only in-frame clones, not every one. The sample holds approximately 190,000 clones, 84% seen once. Enrolled through a virtual design, the participants were between roughly 18 and 100 years of age and came from fewer than 30 US areas. Cohort assignment relied on participant-reported clinical history. Recovered status applied to Cohort 3 donors who had two consecutive negative PCRs. It also applied to those with clearance or with symptom resolution. This sample was included in a study of blood T cell repertoires in COVID-19. Sequenced input: PBMCs or T cells enriched from blood (not recorded which). This receptor was identified in a man in his forties or fifties who had recovered from COVID-19.

Here the CDR3 DNA reads TGTGCCAGCAGTTTGGCCCTTAACACTGAAGCTTTCTTT. This translates into CASSLALNTEAFF. The rearrangement uses TRBV12-3 or TRBV12-4 and TRBJ1-1; D call uncertain. Trimming left V 3 bases short and J 2 bases short, with 7 bases between. The CDR3 length is 13 residues.